The 11 T cell receptor beta chains reported below all come from one sample, sequenced in a study of cytomegalovirus exposure and HLA in healthy donors. The study ran its PCR with 60 Vbeta and 13 Jbeta primers. Clones were sequenced by immunoSEQ multiplex PCR, and TCRdb holds only the in-frame ones, with some missing. The sample has 100,000 or so clones, more than 70% seen once. Sequencing was done on a sample of PBMCs. The receptors here all came from a male donor in good health and CMV-seropositive.

V gene TRBV4-1 combines with J gene TRBJ1-2; 9 bases fit TRBD1. V shed 3 bases, J shed 8 bases, and the junction held 13 bases outside the gene matches. Germline V gene data show CDR1 as MGHRA and CDR2 as YSYEKL. The CDR3 has 16 amino acids. CDR3 sequence reads: CASSHDRGTSGGGYTF. The CDR3 bases are TGCGCCAGCAGCCACGACAGGGGGACAAGTGGGGGCGGCTACACCTTC.

V gene TRBV18 combines with J gene TRBJ1-4; D gene ambiguous. Germline values: CDR1 KGHSH, CDR2 LQKENI. This CDR3 spans 14 amino acids. V was trimmed by 5 bases and J by 5 bases, leaving 12 bases between them. CDR3 DNA: TGTGCCAGCTCATTCGGGGAGTCAAATGAAAAACTGTTTTTT. This gives the protein CASSFGESNEKLFF.

V usage is TRBV27 and J usage is TRBJ2-5; 9 bases agree with TRBD2. Gene TRBJ2-7 matches the end of the DNA better, so the J call may be wrong. The CDR3 length is 17 residues. CDR1 MNHEY and CDR2 SMNVEV come from the germline V gene (reference sequence). The CDR3 DNA sequence: TGTGCCAGCAGCCCCGGGACTAGCTCTTTTACGGCCCACGAGCAGTACTTC. It encodes CASSPGTSSFTAHEQYF.

This clone was found a few times. This chain links TRBV6-5 with TRBJ2-7, with D possibly being TRBD2 (5 bases). Trimming took off 9 bases at V and 2 bases at J, with 14 bases between the two ends. This CDR3 has 13 amino acids. The V gene's germline CDR1 is MNHEY and CDR2 SVGAGI. The CDR3 nucleotides read TGTGCCAGGTCAAGGAGGACGCCCTACGAGCAGTACTTC. Translating it yields CARSRRTPYEQYF.

J is TRBJ2-7 and V is TRBV21-1; the table's D call, TRBD2, was not checked against the DNA. TRBV21-1 is noted as a pseudogene. This CDR3 is 14 amino acids long. CDR3 in amino acids: CASPGTSPSYEQYF. CDR3 nucleotide sequence: TGTGCCAGCCCTGGGACTAGCCCTTCCTACGAGCAGTACTTC.

The rearrangement uses TRBV28 and TRBJ2-4; 7 bases match TRBD1. The V gene's germline CDR1 is MDHEN and CDR2 SYDVKM. This CDR3 is 14 amino acids long. After removal of 6 bases from V and 1 base from J, the junction contained 3 bases not matched to a gene. This CDR3 reads CASSSGQAKNIQYF. The CDR3 bases are TGTGCCAGCAGCTCGGGACAGGCCAAAAACATTCAGTACTTC.

V gene TRBV28 combines with J gene TRBJ2-7; a weak D match, TRBD2 (5 bases). The germline V gene has CDR1 MDHEN and CDR2 SYDVKM. Trimming stripped 2 bases from V and 5 bases from J, with 10 bases between. The CDR3 contains 13 residues. Here the CDR3 reads CASSLLLGNEQYF. CDR3 bases: TGTGCCAGCAGTTTACTGCTCGGGAACGAGCAGTACTTC.

The chain uses TRBV16 and TRBJ2-1, with TRBD2 identical over 7 bases. Looked up from germline, CDR1 is KGHSY and CDR2 is FQNENV. Trimming took 3 bases from V and 4 from J; bases not matched to a gene: 12. CDR3 length: 17 residues. CDR3 coding DNA: TGTGCCAGCAGCCACCCCCTGGGGCGGGAGATATACAATGAGCAGTTCTTC. Its translation is CASSHPLGREIYNEQFF.

V usage is TRBV7-3 and J usage is TRBJ2-7, with D perhaps TRBD2 (6 bases). This CDR3 is built from 14 residues. Per the germline V gene, CDR1 is SGHTA and CDR2 is FQGTGA. The V gene lost 3 bases and the J gene lost 3 bases, with 12 bases spanning the gap. DNA for the CDR3: TGTGCCAGCAGCTTGTCAGCGGGTCGCTACGAGCAGTACTTC. It yields the protein CASSLSAGRYEQYF.

A few counts support this clone. The chain employs TRBV28 and TRBJ2-7; 7 nucleotides match TRBD1. The germline gives CDR1 MDHEN, CDR2 SYDVKM. The CDR3 totals 15 residues. The V gene end was trimmed by 5 bases and the J gene end by 0 bases; junction bases not matched to a gene: 7. In DNA, the CDR3 is TGTGCCAGCAGTCCCTGGACAGGTCACTCCTACGAGCAGTACTTC. Amino acid sequence: CASSPWTGHSYEQYF.

CDR3 nucleotides: TGCGCCAGCAGCCAAGATAGGGGACTAGTGAACACCGGGGAGCTGTTTTTT. Encoded protein: CASSQDRGLVNTGELFF. The chain has TRBV4-3 and TRBJ2-2, with 8 positions matching TRBD2. From germline, CDR1 is LGHNA and CDR2 YSLEER. The CDR3 length is 17 residues. Losses at the gene ends were 0 bases for V and 1 base for J; bases not matched to a gene: 4.